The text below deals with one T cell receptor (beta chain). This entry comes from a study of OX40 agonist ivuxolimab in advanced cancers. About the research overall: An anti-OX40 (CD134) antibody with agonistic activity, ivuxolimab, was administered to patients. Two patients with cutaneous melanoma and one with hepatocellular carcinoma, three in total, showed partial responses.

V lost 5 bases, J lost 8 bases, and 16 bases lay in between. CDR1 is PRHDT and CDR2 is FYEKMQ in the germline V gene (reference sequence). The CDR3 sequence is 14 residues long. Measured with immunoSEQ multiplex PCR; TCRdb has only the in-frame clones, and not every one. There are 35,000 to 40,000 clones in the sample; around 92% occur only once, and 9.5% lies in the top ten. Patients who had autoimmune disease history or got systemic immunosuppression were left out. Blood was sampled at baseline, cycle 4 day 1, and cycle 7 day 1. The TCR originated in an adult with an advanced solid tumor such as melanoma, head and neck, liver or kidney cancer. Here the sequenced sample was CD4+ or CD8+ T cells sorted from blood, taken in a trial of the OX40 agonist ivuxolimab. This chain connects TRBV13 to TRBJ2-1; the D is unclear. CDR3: CASSNRAGRDEQFF. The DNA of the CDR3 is TGTGCCAGCAGCAACCGGGCCGGAAGGGATGAGCAGTTCTTC.